Sequencing of this TCR beta chain was carried out in a study of beta chain features in type 1 diabetes. This clone was recorded a few times. Its matching antigen is unknown. Whole-study findings and limits: Resolution of whether HLA type affects TCRB rearrangement was not achieved here.

Expressed TCRB transcripts were sequenced because the isolated RNA had all been reverse transcribed beforehand. The study sequenced naive, central memory and regulatory T cell samples to an average of roughly 3.4 million reads. The table came from immunoSEQ multiplex PCR; TCRdb's copy has only in-frame clones and leaves some out. The sample lists 850,000 to 900,000 clones; 17% were seen once. There are 16 residues in the CDR3. Germline loops: CDR1 KGHSH, CDR2 LQKENI. V was clipped by 6 bases and J by 5 bases; unmatched bases: 10. This clonotype was sampled from a woman between 18 and 30 years old in good health. The V gene is TRBV18, the J gene TRBJ1-4; 9 bases are shared with TRBD1. Sequencing used naive CD4+ T cells from blood. For the CDR3, the DNA is TGTGCCAGCTCCAAAACAGGGGGCGGTGGAAATGAAAAACTGTTTTTT. Its translation is CASSKTGGGGNEKLFF.